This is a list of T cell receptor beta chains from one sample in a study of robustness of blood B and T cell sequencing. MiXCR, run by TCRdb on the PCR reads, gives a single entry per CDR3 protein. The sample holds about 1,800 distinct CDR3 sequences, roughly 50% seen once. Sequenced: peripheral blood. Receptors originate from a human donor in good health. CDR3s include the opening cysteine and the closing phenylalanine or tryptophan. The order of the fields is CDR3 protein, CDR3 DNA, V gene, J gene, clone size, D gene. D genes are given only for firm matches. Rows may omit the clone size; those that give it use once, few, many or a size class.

CDR3 protein: CASSLGSNSYNEQFF
CDR3 DNA: TGTGCCAGCAGCCTGGGGTCGAACTCCTACAATGAGCAGTTCTTC
V gene: TRBV11-2
J gene: TRBJ2-1
clone size: few
D gene: .

CDR3 protein: CASSLDSAGAKNIQYF
CDR3 DNA: TGCGCCAGCAGCTTGGATTCGGCAGGGGCCAAAAACATTCAGTACTTC
V gene: TRBV5-1
J gene: TRBJ2-4
clone size: .
D gene: .

CDR3 protein: CASSLWNTEAFF
CDR3 DNA: TGTGCCAGCAGCTTATGGAATACTGAAGCTTTCTTT
V gene: TRBV7-9
J gene: TRBJ1-1
clone size: .
D gene: .

CDR3 protein: CASSQDSAIPRTNYGYTF
CDR3 DNA: TGTGCCAGCAGCCAAGATTCCGCGATCCCGCGCACTAACTATGGCTACACCTTC
V gene: TRBV4-2
J gene: TRBJ1-2
clone size: .
D gene: .

CDR3 protein: CASSRQGADIQYF
CDR3 DNA: TGTGCCAGCAGCCGACAGGGGGCGGACATTCAGTACTTC
V gene: TRBV3-1
J gene: TRBJ2-4
clone size: few
D gene: TRBD1

CDR3 protein: CASSYRDRHNEQFF
CDR3 DNA: TGTGCCAGCAGTTACCGGGACAGGCACAATGAGCAGTTCTTC
V gene: TRBV6-2/TRBV6-3
J gene: TRBJ2-1
clone size: few
D gene: TRBD1

CDR3 protein: CATSRDQQGARTEAFF
CDR3 DNA: TGTGCCACCAGCAGAGATCAGCAGGGGGCTCGGACTGAAGCTTTCTTT
V gene: TRBV15
J gene: TRBJ1-1
clone size: .
D gene: TRBD1

CDR3 protein: CATSRATSGDNEQFF
CDR3 DNA: TGTGCCACCAGCAGAGCTACTAGCGGGGACAATGAGCAGTTCTTC
V gene: TRBV15
J gene: TRBJ2-1
clone size: large
D gene: TRBD2

CDR3 protein: CASSWGFPNTDTQYF
CDR3 DNA: TGTGCCAGCAGCTGGGGGTTCCCAAACACAGATACGCAGTATTTT
V gene: TRBV5-6
J gene: TRBJ2-3
clone size: .
D gene: .

CDR3 protein: CASSQDPGTSSYEQYF
CDR3 DNA: TGCGCCAGCAGCCAAGATCCCGGGACTAGTTCCTACGAGCAGTACTTC
V gene: TRBV4-1
J gene: TRBJ2-7
clone size: few
D gene: TRBD2

CDR3 protein: CASSYSGGSYNEQFF
CDR3 DNA: TGTGCCAGCAGTTACTCAGGGGGCTCCTACAATGAGCAGTTCTTC
V gene: TRBV6-6
J gene: TRBJ2-1
clone size: .
D gene: .

CDR3 protein: CASSSGNEQYF
CDR3 DNA: TGCGCCAGCAGCTCAGGTAACGAGCAGTACTTC
V gene: TRBV5-1
J gene: TRBJ2-7
clone size: few
D gene: .

CDR3 protein: CASSYSTRTAPEQFF
CDR3 DNA: TGTGCCAGCAGTTACTCGACTCGGACGGCTCCTGAACAGTTCTTC
V gene: TRBV6-2/TRBV6-3
J gene: TRBJ2-1
clone size: .
D gene: .

CDR3 protein: CASSPGGAETYNEQFF
CDR3 DNA: TGTGCCAGCAGCCCCGGGGGGGCCGAAACCTACAATGAGCAGTTCTTC
V gene: TRBV5-4
J gene: TRBJ2-1
clone size: .
D gene: TRBD2

CDR3 protein: CASRRLAGDPTYTQYF
CDR3 DNA: TGTGCCAGCAGACGGCTAGCGGGGGACCCCACGTATACGCAGTATTTT
V gene: TRBV6-1
J gene: TRBJ2-3
clone size: .
D gene: TRBD2

CDR3 protein: CSARTGQGYEKLFF
CDR3 DNA: TGCAGTGCTAGAACCGGACAGGGGTATGAAAAACTGTTTTTT
V gene: TRBV20-1
J gene: TRBJ1-4
clone size: .
D gene: TRBD1

CDR3 protein: CSVEEGGDRASSGNTIYF
CDR3 DNA: TGCAGCGTTGAAGAAGGAGGGGACAGGGCGAGCTCTGGAAACACCATATATTTT
V gene: TRBV29-1
J gene: TRBJ1-3
clone size: .
D gene: TRBD1

CDR3 protein: CASSPGYGPGNEQFF
CDR3 DNA: TGTGCCAGCAGTCCAGGGTATGGGCCCGGGAATGAGCAGTTCTTC
V gene: TRBV12-3/TRBV12-4
J gene: TRBJ2-1
clone size: few
D gene: .

CDR3 protein: CASAAGGFLSNQPQHF
CDR3 DNA: TGTGCCAGCGCCGCGGGGGGGTTCCTTAGCAATCAGCCCCAGCATTTT
V gene: TRBV6-1
J gene: TRBJ1-5
clone size: .
D gene: .

CDR3 protein: CASSVATRGNEQFF
CDR3 DNA: TGTGCCAGCAGCGTAGCTACGAGGGGCAATGAGCAGTTCTTC
V gene: TRBV9
J gene: TRBJ2-1
clone size: once
D gene: .

CDR3 protein: CSAKGGGQNYGYTF
CDR3 DNA: TGCAGTGCAAAAGGCGGAGGACAGAACTATGGCTACACCTTC
V gene: TRBV20-1
J gene: TRBJ1-2
clone size: once
D gene: .

CDR3 protein: CASSPTTGIVDEQYF
CDR3 DNA: TGTGCCAGCAGCCCTACGACAGGGATAGTCGACGAGCAGTACTTC
V gene: TRBV6-1
J gene: TRBJ2-7
clone size: .
D gene: TRBD1

CDR3 protein: CASSLGENLGNQPQHF
CDR3 DNA: TGCGCCAGCAGCTTAGGGGAGAACCTTGGCAATCAGCCCCAGCATTTT
V gene: TRBV5-1
J gene: TRBJ1-5
clone size: few
D gene: .

CDR3 protein: CASSLDDGDHYGYTF
CDR3 DNA: TGTGCCAGCAGCTTGGACGACGGGGATCACTATGGCTACACCTTC
V gene: TRBV5-4
J gene: TRBJ1-2
clone size: .
D gene: .

CDR3 protein: CASSLTGVGQPQHF
CDR3 DNA: TGCGCCAGCAGCCTGACAGGGGTGGGTCAGCCCCAGCATTTT
V gene: TRBV4-3
J gene: TRBJ1-5
clone size: few
D gene: TRBD1

CDR3 protein: CASSLTGTRLRYF
CDR3 DNA: TGTGCCAGCAGCTTAACCGGGACCAGATTGCGATATTTT
V gene: TRBV7-2
J gene: TRBJ2-3
clone size: .
D gene: .

CDR3 protein: CASSNPSDRYANTEAFF
CDR3 DNA: TGTGCCAGCAGTAACCCGTCGGACAGATATGCGAACACTGAAGCTTTCTTT
V gene: TRBV6-2/TRBV6-3
J gene: TRBJ1-1
clone size: .
D gene: .

CDR3 protein: CASSHLGHSTQYF
CDR3 DNA: TGTGCCAGCAGCCATTTGGGCCACTCTACGCAGTATTTT
V gene: TRBV14
J gene: TRBJ2-3
clone size: few
D gene: .

CDR3 protein: CASSSSGGANVLTF
CDR3 DNA: TGTGCCAGCAGCTCGTCCGGGGGGGCCAACGTCCTGACTTTC
V gene: TRBV7-3
J gene: TRBJ2-6
clone size: .
D gene: .

CDR3 protein: CASSPTSGGRTDTQYF
CDR3 DNA: TGTGCCAGCTCACCAACTAGCGGGGGGCGCACAGATACGCAGTATTTT
V gene: TRBV18
J gene: TRBJ2-3
clone size: few
D gene: TRBD2

CDR3 protein: CASSEGRPSTDTQYF
CDR3 DNA: TGTGCCAGCAGCGAAGGCCGACCAAGCACAGATACGCAGTATTTT
V gene: TRBV11-3
J gene: TRBJ2-3
clone size: .
D gene: .

CDR3 protein: CASSSQTGASTDTQYF
CDR3 DNA: TGTGCCAGCAGCTCCCAGACAGGGGCTAGCACAGATACGCAGTATTTT
V gene: TRBV6-2/TRBV6-3
J gene: TRBJ2-3
clone size: .
D gene: TRBD1

CDR3 protein: CASRARDRVNEQYF
CDR3 DNA: TGTGCCAGCAGGGCCCGGGACAGGGTAAACGAGCAGTACTTC
V gene: TRBV6-1
J gene: TRBJ2-7
clone size: once
D gene: TRBD1

CDR3 protein: CASSLRDSDYNEQFF
CDR3 DNA: TGTGCCAGCAGCCTCCGGGACAGTGACTACAATGAGCAGTTCTTC
V gene: TRBV13
J gene: TRBJ2-1
clone size: few
D gene: TRBD1

CDR3 protein: CAIRGGQRDYNEQFF
CDR3 DNA: TGTGCCATCAGGGGGGGACAGCGAGACTACAATGAGCAGTTCTTC
V gene: TRBV10-3
J gene: TRBJ2-1
clone size: .
D gene: .